The subject of this entry is one TCR beta chain. It lacks a known antigen. Nothing much larger sits one base from this clone, and base qualities are not available. This specimen comes from a study of blood T cells in healthy people across ages (dated by TCRdb to between 2014 and 2016). For context, the study as a whole: In model experiments, roughly one uniquely barcoded TCR beta cDNA molecule per two T cells was captured by template switching. Age-related changes in TCR beta repertoire diversity were measured in the study by deep sequencing normalized with unique cDNA molecular identifiers. Two additional independent replicas of 1 million unique cDNA reads from the same blood draw were analyzed for two donors (one aged 18 to 30 and one aged 80 or older). Donors of different ages were randomly distributed across sequencing lanes to avoid experimental bias. The donors were divided into four age groups: young (average around 16 years), middle-aged (roughly 40), aged (approximately 62) and long-lived (82). Study-wide findings and limitations: A strong correlation was found between observed TCR beta diversity and the percentage of naive T cells measured by flow cytometry. Estimates of total diversity based on one million sequenced T cells were considered lower bounds and underestimates. Observed TCR beta diversity per million T cells fell roughly linearly with age, and a significant reduction was already apparent by age roughly 40. Because profiling used bulk unsorted PBMCs, naive and antigen-experienced compartments could not be compared conclusively. Because the CMV infection status of the donors was unknown, age-related changes in expanded clonotypes may potentially have been confounded. Compared with the aged group, the long-lived group had more naive CD4+ T cells, fewer expanded clones and increased TCR diversity, suggesting age selection.

Library method: 5' RACE. Sequencing used an Illumina HiSeq 2500. A second roughly 6 to 12 cycle PCR used a sample-barcoded 5' primer and a J-beta primer mix. A template-switch 5' adaptor carrying 12 random nucleotides introduced a unique molecular identifier onto each TCR beta cDNA molecule. Each sample yielded at least 3 million CDR3-containing paired-end reads. The Mint cDNA synthesis kit, primed by a TRBC-specific oligonucleotide, was used to synthesize first-strand cDNA from all RNA. Following uracil-DNA glycosylase treatment, all cDNA underwent a first 18-cycle PCR with the universal primers M1SS and BC2_uni_R. The paper's data handling went like this. Each sample was normalized by randomly selecting 1 million high-quality reads, each carrying a distinct molecular identifier. Reads with shared molecular identifiers were discarded instead of being binned into consensus sequences. MiTCR, with a Q25 quality threshold and the strictest error-elimination algorithm, was used for CDR3 identification, clonotype clustering and error correction. Lower-bound total TCR beta diversity was estimated with a nonparametric unseen species model using Euler transformation. The raw public reads went through TCRdb reprocessing: fastp at Q25, MiXCR clone calling, in-frame beta chains kept. Each record represents a unique CDR3 protein, reported with the most common genes and DNA among its rows. These V and J calls are TCRdb output, not the study's own analysis. For this sample the table gives around 690,000 distinct CDR3 sequences, of which 58% were detected only once. Of the sample, around 37% is held by the ten largest clones.

The roughly 39 donors, aged 6 to 90 years, were systemically healthy Caucasian individuals from Russia. Each donor gave 8 to 10 milliliters of peripheral blood, drawn into EDTA-treated Vacutainer tubes. Ficoll-Paque density-gradient centrifugation was used to isolate PBMCs, with at least 7 million obtained per sample. Trizol reagent was used to extract total RNA from the PBMCs, yielding at least 5.5 micrograms per sample. For every donor, flow cytometry on a PBMC aliquot measured the percentage of naive CD45RAhigh/CD27high T cells. V and J lose 7 bases and 1 base, and a span of 18 bases separates them. Counted from cysteine to phenylalanine, this CDR3 has 16 amino acids. CDR3 DNA only is kept here, 48 bases in frame from base 1. Via the germline V gene, CDR1 is SGHRS and CDR2 YFSETQ.

The sample consisted of blood. This receptor was taken from a man between 60 and 75 years old in good health. Recombination joined TRBV5-1 with TRBJ2-1; the D call is possibly TRBD1 or TRBD2, each sharing 5 bases. The nucleotide sequence reads as follows: TGCGCCAGCTCACGGGACGCCGTACAATCCTACAATGAGCAGTTCTTC. Translated, it gives CASSRDAVQSYNEQFF.